The 25 T cell receptor beta chains below were found in one sample sequenced in a study of T cells in Graves' hyperthyroidism and ophthalmopathy. TCR beta CDR3 regions were amplified from RNA transcripts. The TCR CDR3 was amplified in a first-round RT-PCR using the HTBI primer set. MiXCR, run by TCRdb on the multiplex PCR reads, gives a single entry per CDR3 protein. The sample lists about 590,000 distinct CDR3 sequences, approximately 15% seen once, with under 7.5% in the top ten. The sample comprised blood. Receptor source: a young woman with Graves' hyperthyroidism.

This clonotype occurred many times. V usage is TRBV20-1 and J usage is TRBJ2-7; TRBD1 is a possible D gene (6 bases). The CDR3 totals 13 residues. The germline gives CDR1 DFQATT, CDR2 SNEGSKA (reference sequence). The V end was cut by 8 bases, the J end by 5 bases, with 19 bases between. The CDR3 region has the DNA TGCAGTACTCATAAACAGGGTGGCAACGAGCAGTACTTC. This encodes CSTHKQGGNEQYF.

This clonotype was detected ten times or more. The rearrangement links TRBV11-3 to TRBJ2-3; D may be TRBD1 (6 bases). V was trimmed by 5 bases and J by 4 bases, leaving 13 bases between them. CDR1 and CDR2 from the germline V gene are SGHNT and YENEEA. This CDR3 is built from 14 residues. CDR3 protein: CASSPRDTPDTQYF. The DNA for the CDR3 is TGTGCCAGCAGCCCAAGGGACACTCCAGATACGCAGTATTTT.

The gene calls are TRBV7-9 and TRBJ2-1; the match to TRBD2 covers 13 bases. The germline gives CDR1 SEHNR, CDR2 FQNEAQ (reference sequence). The J segment lost 10 bases and the V segment lost 1 base, leaving 7 bases of the junction unmatched. The CDR3 covers 16 residues. The CDR3 DNA sequence: TGTGCCAGCAGCTTAGGGGGGACTAGCGGGGCAAGGGAGCAGTTCTTC. It is translated as CASSLGGTSGAREQFF.

This clonotype was detected many times. The chain couples TRBV20-1 to TRBJ2-3; D may be TRBD1 or TRBD2 (5 bases each). V was trimmed by 1 base and J by 1 base, leaving 18 bases between them. The CDR3 covers 17 residues. Per the germline V gene, CDR1 is DFQATT and CDR2 is SNEGSKA (reference sequence). CDR3 bases: TGCAGTGCTAGAGTGGGTTGGGGCGGGTATCGCACAGATACGCAGTATTTT. Its protein product is CSARVGWGGYRTDTQYF.

This chain links TRBV24-1 with TRBJ2-1; the match to TRBD1 covers 7 bases. After removal of 9 bases from V and 4 bases from J, the junction contained 2 bases not matched to a gene. Germline V lookup: CDR1 KGHDR, CDR2 SFDVKD. The CDR3 spans 12 residues. The CDR3 bases are TGTGCCACCGGGACAGCGTACAATGAGCAGTTCTTC. Its translation is CATGTAYNEQFF.

The chain is built from TRBV9 and TRBJ1-3; TRBD1 matches at 8 bases. Losses at the gene ends were 0 bases for V and 0 bases for J; bases not matched to a gene: 5. Germline assignment: CDR1 SGDLS and CDR2 YYNGEE. The CDR3 is 17 residues long. The CDR3 nucleotides read TGTGCCAGCAGCGTAGGGGCCGACAGGGGCTCTGGAAACACCATATATTTT. This codes for CASSVGADRGSGNTIYF.

Many counts were recorded for this clonotype. The chain employs TRBV28 and TRBJ2-7; D remains ambiguous. This CDR3 has 15 residues. The V end lost 3 bases, the J end lost 3 bases, and 15 bases lay between the germline ends. Germline V gene data show CDR1 as MDHEN and CDR2 as SYDVKM. The CDR3 here is CASSFGDPAGYEQYF. The CDR3 DNA follows: TGTGCCAGCAGTTTCGGCGATCCCGCCGGCTACGAGCAGTACTTC.

Many counts were recorded for this clonotype. The chain links TRBV12-3 or TRBV12-4 to TRBJ2-1; possible D gene TRBD2, 5 bases. Deletions cut 1 base from V and 2 bases from J, with 9 bases between. This CDR3 region has 15 residues. The chain's CDR3 is CASSLEDGAYNEQFF. DNA for the CDR3: TGTGCCAGCAGTTTAGAGGACGGGGCCTACAATGAGCAGTTCTTC.

V usage is TRBV9 and J usage is TRBJ2-7; D is unresolved. CDR1 and CDR2 (germline): SGDLS, YYNGEE. The V end was cut by 0 bases, the J end by 4 bases, with 8 bases between. This CDR3 contains 13 residues. The CDR3 nucleotides are TGTGCCAGCAGCGTAGGGGAAGGTTACGAGCAGTACTTC. This translates into CASSVGEGYEQYF.

The chain uses TRBV6-1 and TRBJ1-1, with D maybe TRBD1 (5 bases). The germline V gene has CDR1 MNHNS and CDR2 SASEGT. Trimming stripped 5 bases from V and 1 base from J, with 14 bases between. CDR3 length equals 15 residues. The CDR3: CASSHTSGGNTEAFF. The CDR3 DNA is TGTGCCAGCAGTCACACTTCGGGGGGGAACACTGAAGCTTTCTTT.

This clonotype has at least ten counts. This chain links TRBV20-1 with TRBJ2-7; D gene unclear. Germline CDR1 is DFQATT and CDR2 is SNEGSKA (reference sequence). The CDR3 has 13 residues. Trimming cost V 4 bases and J 2 bases, with 12 bases left between them. Here the CDR3 DNA reads TGCAGTGCTATATTCGCCCTAGCCTACGAGCAGTACTTC. Translating it yields CSAIFALAYEQYF.

This clonotype was detected only a few times. V usage is TRBV20-1 and J usage is TRBJ1-2, with D unresolved. CDR1 DFQATT and CDR2 SNEGSKA come from the germline V gene (reference sequence). The CDR3 spans 11 residues. The CDR3 DNA reads TGCAGACCGGACGGCCCTTCGCGGTACACCTTC. Its protein is CRPDGPSRYTF.

Concerning this clonotype: A read error may explain this, as a much larger clone is one base away. The V gene is TRBV5-1, the J gene TRBJ2-1; 9 bases fit TRBD2. The CDR3 spans 14 residues. Germline V gene lookup returns CDR1 SGHRS and CDR2 YFSETQ. CDR3 region: CASSFSGRGDEQSF. In DNA form, the CDR3 reads TGCGCCAGCAGCTTTAGCGGGAGAGGGGATGAGCAGTCCTTC.

This clonotype was counted only a few times. This sequence joins TRBV7-9 and TRBJ2-2; 7 bases agree with TRBD2. The CDR3 covers 15 residues. CDR1 and CDR2 from the germline V gene are SEHNR and FQNEAQ (reference sequence). V lost 7 bases and J lost 2; bases outside the gene matches: 7. CDR3 sequence: CASIDSGLNTGELFF. The CDR3 nucleotides are TGTGCCAGCATCGATAGCGGGCTTAACACCGGGGAGCTGTTTTTT.

The sample holds a few counts of this clonotype. The V and J genes are TRBV5-1 and TRBJ2-1; 8 bases fit TRBD2. Trimming at V came to 5 bases and at J to 5 bases, leaving 9 bases not matched to a gene. The CDR3 runs 15 residues. Germline CDR1 reads SGHRS; CDR2 reads YFSETQ. CDR3 sequence reads: CASSFSGDAHNEQFF. As DNA, the CDR3 is TGCGCCAGCAGTTTTAGCGGGGATGCGCACAATGAGCAGTTCTTC.

This clonotype was found many times. The rearrangement uses TRBV2 and TRBJ1-6, with D tentatively TRBD1 (6 bases). CDR3 length: 16 residues. Trimming pared 4 bases from V and 0 bases from J, leaving 10 bases between. Germline V gene lookup returns CDR1 SNHLY and CDR2 FYNNEI. CDR3 sequence reads: CASSGTASSYNSPLHF. The CDR3 nucleotides read TGTGCCAGCAGTGGGACAGCCAGCTCCTATAATTCACCCCTCCACTTT.

This clonotype was recorded many times. The chain links TRBV3-1 to TRBJ2-5, with D possibly being TRBD1 (5 bases). The CDR3 is 15 amino acids. Germline-derived CDR1 and CDR2 are LGHDT and YNNKEL (reference sequence). Trimming shortened V by 2 bases and J by 7 bases, and 17 bases separated the two germline ends. CDR3 loop: CASSQYVGQVGTQYF. CDR3 in DNA: TGTGCCAGCAGCCAATACGTGGGGCAAGTGGGGACCCAGTACTTC.

This clonotype was observed many times. V gene TRBV5-1 combines with J gene TRBJ2-7; D tentatively reads TRBD1 or TRBD2 (5 bases each). V dropped 8 bases and J dropped 5 bases, with 17 bases sitting between them. Germline V gives CDR1 SGHRS, CDR2 YFSETQ. The CDR3 is 13 residues long. In DNA form, the CDR3 reads TGCGCCAGTAGAAGGGGAGATCTCAACGAGCAGTACTTC. As protein: CASRRGDLNEQYF.

J is TRBJ2-1 and V is TRBV19; TRBD2 might be the D (6 bases). Germline V gene sequence: CDR1 LNHDA, CDR2 SQIVND (reference sequence). The CDR3 runs to 16 residues. Trimming stripped 3 bases from V and 2 bases from J, with 14 bases between. CDR3 DNA sequence: TGTGCCAGTAGTATTGGAGGGAGAGCCGCCTACAATGAGCAGTTCTTC. It yields the protein CASSIGGRAAYNEQFF.

This chain links TRBV5-6 with TRBJ1-4; D is ambiguous. CDR1 is SGHDT, CDR2 YYEEEE, per germline. Deletions cut 3 bases from V and 8 bases from J, with 14 bases between. The CDR3 is made up of 14 amino acids. The CDR3 loop reads CASSWRVRGEKLFF. The CDR3 bases are TGTGCCAGCAGCTGGCGGGTCCGTGGGGAAAAACTGTTTTTT.

This sequence joins TRBV28 and TRBJ2-4; perhaps TRBD1 as D (5 bases). The CDR3 contains 15 residues. Germline V gene data show CDR1 as MDHEN and CDR2 as SYDVKM. V dropped 8 bases and J dropped 2 bases, with 16 bases sitting between them. The CDR3 sequence: CASVPGHRPKNIQYF. CDR3 coding DNA: TGTGCCAGCGTCCCTGGACACCGACCCAAAAACATTCAGTACTTC.

Only a few counts were recorded for this clonotype. One end of the junction varies from germline; a read error may be responsible. This sequence joins TRBV6-1 and TRBJ2-6; 7 bases fit TRBD1. CDR1 and CDR2 from the germline V gene are MNHNS and SASEGT. The CDR3 contains 16 residues. In DNA, the CDR3 is TGTACCAGCACCCCCTCTGGACAGGCTGGGGCCAACGTCCTGACTTTC. Protein sequence: CTSTPSGQAGANVLTF.

This clonotype was counted ten times or more. The V and J genes are TRBV30 and TRBJ2-1; 7 bases are shared with TRBD2. The CDR3 runs 16 residues. Germline V gene sequence: CDR1 GTSNPN, CDR2 SVGIG (reference sequence). The ends lost 1 base at V and 4 bases at J; junction bases unmatched: 10. CDR3 sequence: CAWSERGGLGYNEQFF. The CDR3, as DNA: TGTGCCTGGAGTGAAAGGGGTGGACTAGGGTACAATGAGCAGTTCTTC. Supplemented by reference TRBV30 and TRBJ2-1, the full variable domain reads SQTIHQWPATLVQPVGSPLSLECTVEGTSNPNLYWYRQAAGRGLQLLFYSVGIGQISSEVPQNLSASRPQDRQFILSSKKLLLSDSGFYLCAWSERGGLGYNEQFFGPGTRLTVL.

Note on this clonotype: The CDR3 end shows no conserved phenylalanine or tryptophan, and so a read error is likely. J is TRBJ2-5 and V is TRBV9; the D gene could be TRBD1 or TRBD2 (6 bases each). CDR3 length: 14 residues. Trimming stripped 3 bases from V and 1 base from J, with 10 bases between. CDR1 and CDR2 (germline): SGDLS, YYNGEE. The CDR3 sequence: CASSGGGIQETQYL. The DNA of the CDR3 is TGTGCCAGCAGCGGAGGGGGGATCCAAGAGACCCAGTACCTC.

This clonotype was found many times. V and J are TRBV5-1 and TRBJ2-1, with 10 bases fitting TRBD2. The CDR3 spans 17 residues. Germline CDR1 reads SGHRS; CDR2 reads YFSETQ. Unmatched junction bases numbered 3, after V lost 0 bases and J lost 0 bases. The CDR3, as DNA: TGCGCCAGCAGCTTGGTGTCTAGCGGGAGCTCCTACAATGAGCAGTTCTTC. Its protein is CASSLVSSGSSYNEQFF.